Sequencing of this TCR beta chain was carried out in a study of control samples from healthy donors and cancer patients. Some clones are missing from TCRdb's copy, which holds only in-frame ones; the method was immunoSEQ multiplex PCR. The data hold 82,000 or so clones, with approximately 94% observed a single time. Comment on this clone: The germline gene is not matched at one end of the junction; a read error may be the cause.

This CDR3 contains 14 residues. Germline CDR1 reads SNHLY; CDR2 reads FYNNEI. The rearrangement links TRBV2 to TRBJ1-3, with D possibly TRBD1 on 6 matching bases. Sequencing was carried out using blood. The receptor was isolated from a woman younger than 30 in good health. The CDR3 region has the DNA TGTACCAGCGCCGACAGGAGCTCTGGAAACACCATATATTTT. Its translation is CTSADRSSGNTIYF.